The 26 T cell receptor beta chains below all came from one sample that was sequenced in a study of blood T cell repertoires in COVID-19. Sequencing was performed with immunoSEQ multiplex PCR; in TCRdb, only in-frame clones are kept and a portion is missing. The sample yields about 14,000 clones, around 82% seen once. Sequenced: peripheral blood. The receptors derive from a human donor in a cohort sampled during active COVID-19.

The CDR3, as DNA: TGTGCCAGCAGCCACTGGACAGGAGGCCAGTCCTACGAGCAGTACTTC. Translated: CASSHWTGGQSYEQYF. The chain links TRBV7-6 to TRBJ2-7; TRBD1 aligns across 7 bases. The germline CDR1 and CDR2 sequences are SGHVS and FNYEAQ. V lost 5 bases to trimming and J lost 1 base; unmatched junction nucleotides: 11. The CDR3 length is 16 residues.

The chain links TRBV15 to TRBJ2-1; 7 positions match TRBD2. V trimming: 3 bases; J trimming: 8 bases; junction bases outside the gene matches: 19. Germline-derived CDR1 and CDR2 are LNHNV and YYDKDF (reference sequence). The CDR3 loop spans 18 amino acids. This CDR3 reads CATSSSLWGGTGKDEQFF. DNA for the CDR3: TGTGCCACCAGCAGCTCCCTCTGGGGGGGGACGGGGAAAGATGAGCAGTTCTTC.

This clone was seen just once. V gene TRBV2 combines with J gene TRBJ2-5, with D uncertain. The CDR3 is 14 residues long. Germline lookup yields CDR1 SNHLY and CDR2 FYNNEI. V was pared by 1 base and J by 1 base, with 7 bases between. The CDR3 loop is CASSEGTFQETQYF. The CDR3 nucleotides read TGTGCCAGCAGTGAAGGCACTTTCCAAGAGACCCAGTACTTC.

This clone was found a few times. CDR3 residues: CASSANSYNEQFF. CDR3 DNA: TGTGCCAGCAGCGCAAACTCGTACAATGAGCAGTTCTTC. V and J are TRBV7-8 and TRBJ2-1; D is uncertain. V was shortened by 5 bases and J by 4 bases, with 9 bases between the two germline ends. CDR1 SGHVS and CDR2 FQNEAQ come from the germline V gene. The CDR3 has 13 residues.

V usage is TRBV9 and J usage is TRBJ2-7, with a weak D call TRBD1 (7 bases). Germline values: CDR1 SGDLS, CDR2 YYNGEE. The CDR3 extends over 15 amino acids. The V end lost 5 bases, the J end lost 5 bases, and 20 bases lay between the germline ends. CDR3 sequence reads: CASSTQGGVGHEQYF. The CDR3 DNA reads TGTGCCAGCAGTACTCAGGGGGGAGTCGGCCACGAGCAGTACTTC.

This chain joins TRBV3-1 (or the pseudogene TRBV3-2) and TRBJ2-5; the match to TRBD2 covers 10 bases. J gave up 3 bases and V 6 bases, and 19 bases lay outside the gene matches. This CDR3 is built from 19 residues. Germline V gives CDR1 LGHDT, CDR2 YNNKEL (reference sequence). CDR3 in amino acids: CASSPSVLAGVLSKETQYF. CDR3 DNA: TGTGCCAGCAGTCCGAGCGTCCTAGCGGGAGTGCTGTCCAAAGAGACCCAGTACTTC.

This clone appeared a single time. Written as DNA, the CDR3 is TGTGCCAGCAGCAAAGAGGAAGGTGTGACAACCTTCTCCTACGAGCAGTACTTC. Protein: CASSKEEGVTTFSYEQYF. V usage is TRBV21-1 and J usage is TRBJ2-7; the table gives TRBD1 as D, unverified against the DNA. TRBV21-1 is marked as a pseudogene. The CDR3 is 18 residues long.

The CDR3 protein is CASSYGQGSQPLHF. The CDR3, as DNA: TGTGCCAGCAGTTACGGACAGGGCTCTCAGCCCCTCCACTTT. The V gene is TRBV6-6, the J gene TRBJ1-6, with 8 bases that match TRBD1. J lost 13 bases, V lost 2 bases, and 7 bases had no gene match. Per germline, CDR1 MNHNY and CDR2 SVGAGI (reference sequence). The CDR3 has 14 residues.

This clone showed up just once. The chain combines TRBV29-1 with TRBJ2-7; D is perhaps TRBD2 (5 bases). Trimming left V 4 bases short and J 6 bases short, with 10 bases between. Germline CDR1 reads SQVTM; CDR2 reads ANQGSEA. The CDR3 consists of 11 residues. In DNA form, the CDR3 reads TGCAGCGTTGTCCGAGGGAGCGAGCAGTACTTC. Translating it yields CSVVRGSEQYF.

The rearrangement uses TRBV19 and TRBJ2-6; no firm D call. Germline V gene data show CDR1 as LNHDA and CDR2 as SQIVND (reference sequence). This CDR3 contains 14 residues. Trimming cost V 5 bases and J 0 bases, with 5 bases left between them. Here the CDR3 DNA reads TGTGCCAGTAGTCCTATCTCTGGGGCCAACGTCCTGACTTTC. Translated, it gives CASSPISGANVLTF.

This clone was picked up a small number of times. This chain uses TRBV5-1 with TRBJ2-7, with 11 bases lining up with TRBD2. The CDR3 totals 16 residues. The V gene end was trimmed by 0 bases and the J gene end by 6 bases; junction bases not matched to a gene: 8. CDR1 is SGHRS and CDR2 is YFSETQ in the germline V gene. CDR3 nucleotide sequence: TGCGCCAGCAGCTTGGCCTGGGCTAGCGGGGGGAGCGAGCAGTACTTC. Encoded protein: CASSLAWASGGSEQYF.

This clone was recorded only once. The J gene is TRBJ1-1, the V gene TRBV30; no reliable D call. The germline gives CDR1 GTSNPN, CDR2 SVGIG (reference sequence). Trimming shortened V by 3 bases and J by 1 base, and 12 bases separated the two germline ends. There are 14 residues in the CDR3. The CDR3 protein is CAWRISAGNTEAFF. CDR3 DNA sequence: TGTGCCTGGAGAATCTCGGCAGGGAACACTGAAGCTTTCTTT.

The genes are TRBV18 and TRBJ2-1, with 8 bases identical to TRBD2. The CDR3 is 15 residues long. Germline V gene lookup returns CDR1 KGHSH and CDR2 LQKENI. The J segment lost 7 bases and the V segment lost 4 bases, leaving 9 bases of the junction unmatched. CDR3 coding DNA: TGTGCCAGCTCACAGGGACTAGGAGTTTATAATGAGCAGTTCTTC. It encodes CASSQGLGVYNEQFF.

A few counts support this clone. This rearrangement joins TRBV4-1 to TRBJ1-1; the D gene is possibly TRBD1 (6 bases). Germline CDR1 and CDR2: MGHRA and YSYEKL. CDR3 length equals 16 residues. Trimming shortened V by 3 bases and J by 5 bases, and 19 bases separated the two germline ends. CDR3 DNA: TGCGCCAGCAGCCACGGTAACACTAACAGGGTTACTGAAGCTTTCTTT. Translated, it gives CASSHGNTNRVTEAFF.

V is TRBV5-1 and J is TRBJ2-7; 7 nucleotides agree with TRBD1. CDR3 size: 15 residues. The V gene's germline CDR1 is SGHRS and CDR2 YFSETQ. The V and J ends lost 6 bases and 3 bases, in that order; junction bases with no gene match: 12. The CDR3 DNA follows: TGCGCCAGCACCGATCCTCGACAGGGCCACTACGAGCAGTACTTC. Translated, it gives CASTDPRQGHYEQYF.

The V and J genes are TRBV2 and TRBJ2-7; a weak D match, TRBD1 (6 bases). Germline CDR1 and CDR2: SNHLY and FYNNEI. V was pared by 7 bases and J by 5 bases, with 21 bases between. CDR3 length equals 15 residues. The CDR3 loop is CASTNRASQGNEQYF. Written as DNA, the CDR3 is TGTGCCAGCACCAACAGGGCCTCGCAAGGGAACGAGCAGTACTTC.

V is TRBV18 and J is TRBJ1-1, with D maybe TRBD1 (6 bases). The germline V and J ends were trimmed by 4 bases and 1 base, with 16 bases remaining between them. CDR3 length equals 16 residues. Germline values: CDR1 KGHSH, CDR2 LQKENI. The CDR3 loop reads CASSRTGGTTNTEAFF. In DNA, the CDR3 is TGTGCCAGCTCACGAACGGGGGGGACAACGAACACTGAAGCTTTCTTT. Looking up the rest from reference TRBV18 and TRBJ1-1 gives the full variable domain: NAGVMQNPRHLVRRRGQEARLRCSPMKGHSHVYWYRQLPEEGLKFMVYLQKENIIDESGMPKERFSAEFPKEGPSILRIQQVVRGDSAAYFCASSRTGGTTNTEAFFGQGTRLTVV.

This clone occurred a few times. The chain is built from TRBV6-2 or TRBV6-3 and TRBJ2-3; D remains unclear. The germline V gene has CDR1 MNHEY and CDR2 SVGEGT. V was trimmed by 4 bases and J by 5 bases, leaving 7 bases between them. The CDR3 spans 12 residues. The CDR3 protein is CASSFSVDTQYF. Here the CDR3 DNA reads TGTGCCAGCAGTTTCTCCGTAGATACGCAGTATTTT.

The chain joins TRBV11-1 to TRBJ2-6; D is unclear. The CDR3 has 15 amino acids. Trimming cost V 5 bases and J 0 bases, with 8 bases left between them. In germline, CDR1 is SGHAT, CDR2 FQDESV (reference sequence). CDR3 coding DNA: TGTGCCAGCAGCCCCCGGGTCTCTGGGGCCAACGTCCTGACTTTC. This sequence encodes CASSPRVSGANVLTF.

Only a few counts were recorded for this clone. This chain joins TRBV4-2 and TRBJ2-5; perhaps TRBD2 as D (6 bases). This CDR3 is built from 13 residues. Germline CDR1 and CDR2: LGHNA and YNFKEQ. V was pared by 0 bases and J by 14 bases, with 16 bases between. The CDR3 sequence is CASSQDRRGVGYF. The CDR3 coding sequence is TGTGCCAGCAGCCAAGATCGGCGGGGAGTGGGTTACTTC.

The chain joins TRBV19 to TRBJ2-7, with a weak D call TRBD1 (5 bases). Trimming stripped 6 bases from V and 4 bases from J, with 7 bases between. This CDR3 region has 11 residues. The germline CDR1 and CDR2 sequences are LNHDA and SQIVND (reference sequence). The CDR3 DNA follows: TGTGCCAGTAGGGCAGGGTACGAGCAGTACTTC. This codes for CASRAGYEQYF.

The chain recombines TRBV11-2 with TRBJ1-1; D call uncertain. CDR1 SGHAT and CDR2 FQNNGV come from the germline V gene. Trimming left V 3 bases short and J 4 bases short, with 18 bases between. The CDR3 has 16 amino acids. The DNA of the CDR3 is TGTGCCAGCAGCTTCGGCCCCCCCCGGGAGGGCACTGAAGCTTTCTTT. It encodes CASSFGPPREGTEAFF.

The chain recombines TRBV5-1 with TRBJ2-7; 8 bases are shared with TRBD1. V dropped 4 bases and J dropped 5; count of bases not matched to a gene: 14. CDR1 is SGHRS and CDR2 is YFSETQ in the germline V gene. The CDR3 is 16 amino acids. The chain's CDR3 is CASSPVHGAGGNEQYF. DNA for the CDR3: TGCGCCAGCAGCCCGGTTCATGGGGCAGGGGGCAACGAGCAGTACTTC.

The rearrangement links TRBV19 to TRBJ2-7; D gene unclear. Trimming shortened V by 3 bases and J by 0 bases, and 9 bases separated the two germline ends. CDR3 length: 14 amino acids. Germline V gene sequence: CDR1 LNHDA, CDR2 SQIVND (reference sequence). CDR3 sequence reads: CASSMQANSYEQYF. The CDR3 region has the DNA TGTGCCAGTAGTATGCAGGCCAACTCCTACGAGCAGTACTTC.

This clone showed up just a few times. CDR3 coding DNA: TGTGCCAGCAGTTACCAGGTCGGCACTGAAGCTTTCTTT. Its protein product is CASSYQVGTEAFF. The rearrangement joins TRBV6-4 to TRBJ1-1; no reliable D call. This CDR3 is 13 amino acids long. Germline V gives CDR1 MRHNA, CDR2 SNTAGT. The V end was cut by 5 bases, the J end by 4 bases, with 11 bases between.

V is TRBV19 and J is TRBJ2-7; 7 nucleotides match TRBD1. The J segment lost 3 bases and the V segment lost 4 bases, leaving 6 bases of the junction unmatched. Germline V gives CDR1 LNHDA, CDR2 SQIVND (reference sequence). The CDR3 extends over 14 amino acids. CDR3 region: CASSTGQAFYEQYF. The DNA for the CDR3 is TGTGCCAGTAGTACCGGACAGGCATTCTACGAGCAGTACTTC.